What follows are 22 T cell receptor beta chains derived from one specimen sequenced in a study of cytomegalovirus exposure and HLA in healthy donors. Measured with immunoSEQ multiplex PCR; TCRdb has only the in-frame clones, and not every one. The table records 300,000 to 350,000 clones, 70% to 90% of them present only once. Sequencing was carried out using PBMCs. Receptors were obtained from a man aged 30 to 45 in good health and CMV-seronegative.

This clone was counted a single time. This sequence joins TRBV18 and TRBJ1-2; D unresolved. Per germline, CDR1 KGHSH and CDR2 LQKENI. The V gene lost 3 bases and the J gene lost 3 bases, with 14 bases spanning the gap. The CDR3 has 15 amino acids. The CDR3 nucleotides are TGTGCCAGCTCACCGATAGCCACCGGTGACTATGGCTACACCTTC. As protein: CASSPIATGDYGYTF.

This clone was found a few times. V is TRBV2 and J is TRBJ2-7; 10 nucleotides line up with TRBD1. In germline, CDR1 is SNHLY, CDR2 FYNNEI. V gave up 5 bases and J gave up 6 bases; unmatched junction bases: 4. The length of the CDR3 is 13 residues. The CDR3, as DNA: TGTGCCAGCAGTCGGGACAGGGGCGCCGAGCAGTACTTC. The encoded protein is CASSRDRGAEQYF.

The chain couples TRBV7-8 to TRBJ2-7; TRBD2 agrees at 9 bases. Looked up from germline, CDR1 is SGHVS and CDR2 is FQNEAQ. The CDR3 totals 16 residues. Trimming cost V 1 base and J 2 bases; bases outside gene matches: 6. CDR3 protein: CASSLVSAGGAYEQYF. The CDR3 DNA reads as TGTGCCAGCAGCTTAGTATCTGCGGGAGGGGCCTACGAGCAGTACTTC. Full variable domain (missing parts from reference TRBV7-8 and TRBJ2-7): GAGVSQSPRYKVAKRGQDVALRCDPISGHVSLFWYQQALGQGPEFLTYFQNEAQLDKSGLPSDRFFAERPEGSVSTLKIQRTQQEDSAVYLCASSLVSAGGAYEQYFGPGTRLTVT.

The chain has TRBV4-3 and TRBJ2-2, with D possibly TRBD2 on 6 matching bases. Trimming removed 0 bases from V and 3 bases from J, with 8 bases in between. This CDR3 is built from 15 residues. The V gene's germline CDR1 is LGHNA and CDR2 YSLEER. The CDR3: CASSQDREDTGELFF. CDR3 DNA: TGCGCCAGCAGCCAAGACAGGGAGGACACCGGGGAGCTGTTTTTT.

This rearrangement joins TRBV7-6 to TRBJ2-1; D not certain. CDR3 length: 12 residues. V was shortened by 5 bases and J by 10 bases, with 12 bases between the two germline ends. CDR1 and CDR2 from the germline V gene are SGHVS and FNYEAQ. The CDR3 region is CASSPRSGEQFF. CDR3 sequence (DNA): TGTGCCAGCAGCCCTAGGTCTGGGGAGCAGTTCTTC.

The chain recombines TRBV29-1 with TRBJ2-5, with 11 bases lining up with TRBD1. The CDR3 totals 13 residues. From germline, CDR1 is SQVTM and CDR2 ANQGSEA. Trimming took 7 bases from V and 5 from J; bases not matched to a gene: 6. As DNA, the CDR3 is TGCAGCGGTGGACAGGGGGCTTTGGAGACCCAGTACTTC. Amino acid sequence: CSGGQGALETQYF.

The V and J genes are TRBV7-8 and TRBJ2-1; maybe TRBD2 (6 bases). The ends were cut back, 5 bases at V and 9 bases at J, with 23 bases in the middle. The germline CDR1 and CDR2 sequences are SGHVS and FQNEAQ. The CDR3 totals 16 residues. CDR3 amino acids: CASSQEAEGSWGEQFF. CDR3 coding DNA: TGTGCCAGCAGCCAGGAGGCGGAGGGATCGTGGGGTGAGCAGTTCTTC.

V usage is TRBV23-1 and J usage is TRBJ1-2; 7 bases map to TRBD1. TRBV23-1 is marked as an open reading frame, function uncertain. The V gene end was trimmed by 7 bases and the J gene end by 7 bases; junction bases not matched to a gene: 3. The CDR3 consists of 11 residues. In DNA form, the CDR3 reads TGCGCCAGCACCCCAGGGGGTGGCTACACCTTC. This gives the protein CASTPGGGYTF.

This chain uses TRBV6-5 with TRBJ2-7, with TRBD2 as a possible D gene (5 bases). The CDR3 runs to 14 residues. The germline V gene has CDR1 MNHEY and CDR2 SVGAGI. Trimming took off 4 bases at V and 1 base at J, with 11 bases between the two ends. In DNA form, the CDR3 reads TGTGCCAGCAGTTTTGAGCGGTGGTCCTACGAGCAGTACTTC. Its protein product is CASSFERWSYEQYF.

The J gene is TRBJ1-1, the V gene TRBV23-1; 7 bases are a match to TRBD1. TRBV23-1 is flagged as an ORF with uncertain function. V was pared by 0 bases and J by 1 base, with 2 bases of the junction left unmatched. The CDR3 covers 15 residues. The CDR3 loop reads CASSQSHRGNTEAFF. The CDR3 DNA reads as TGCGCCAGCAGTCAATCACACAGGGGGAACACTGAAGCTTTCTTT.

The genes are TRBV7-2 and TRBJ2-7; the D is unclear. Trimming stripped 5 bases from V and 1 base from J, with 6 bases between. Germline CDR1 is SGHTA and CDR2 is FQGNSA. The CDR3 runs 12 residues. The CDR3 DNA follows: TGTGCCAGCAGCCTACCGTCCTACGAGCAGTACTTC. Protein product: CASSLPSYEQYF.

The chain couples TRBV7-9 to TRBJ1-1, with a weak D call TRBD1 (6 bases). Germline V gene lookup returns CDR1 SEHNR and CDR2 FQNEAQ (reference sequence). Trimming stripped 5 bases from V and 1 base from J, with 14 bases between. This CDR3 comprises 15 residues. The CDR3 loop reads CASSKQQGSNTEAFF. In DNA form, the CDR3 reads TGTGCCAGCAGCAAACAACAGGGATCGAACACTGAAGCTTTCTTT.

This clone was detected a few times. The chain employs TRBV28 and TRBJ1-5, with 7 bases matching TRBD1. The CDR3 runs to 16 residues. Germline-derived CDR1 and CDR2 are MDHEN and SYDVKM. The ends lost 2 bases at V and 2 bases at J; junction bases unmatched: 6. CDR3: CASSLGGGIGNQPQHF. In DNA, the CDR3 is TGTGCCAGCAGTTTAGGAGGGGGCATTGGCAATCAGCCCCAGCATTTT. Complete variable domain (other parts from reference TRBV28 and TRBJ1-5): DVKVTQSSRYLVKRTGEKVFLECVQDMDHENMFWYRQDPGLGLRLIYFSYDVKMKEKGDIPEGYSVSREKKERFSLILESASTNQTSMYLCASSLGGGIGNQPQHFGDGTRLSIL.

The chain recombines TRBV5-5 with TRBJ1-6; TRBD1 agrees at 7 bases. Germline assignment: CDR1 SGHKS and CDR2 YYEKEE (reference sequence). The V and J ends lost 3 bases and 3 bases, in that order; junction bases with no gene match: 6. The CDR3 covers 16 residues. The CDR3 nucleotides are TGTGCCAGCAGCTCGAAAGGGGGCAGCTATAATTCACCCCTCCACTTT. Translated: CASSSKGGSYNSPLHF.

J is TRBJ1-1 and V is TRBV2; perhaps TRBD1 as D (6 bases). The CDR3 runs to 13 residues. V gave up 6 bases and J gave up 3 bases, with 11 bases separating them. Germline V gene data show CDR1 as SNHLY and CDR2 as FYNNEI. The CDR3 DNA reads as TGTGCCAGCAGCGACAGGTGGGACACTGAAGCTTTCTTT. It is translated as CASSDRWDTEAFF.

The rearrangement links TRBV11-2 to TRBJ2-7; D not resolved. In germline, CDR1 is SGHAT, CDR2 FQNNGV. V lost 5 bases to trimming and J lost 4 bases, with 9 bases between them. The CDR3 totals 12 residues. This CDR3 is CASSPYRYEQYF. In DNA, the CDR3 is TGTGCCAGCAGCCCCTACAGATACGAGCAGTACTTC.

The chain joins TRBV7-9 to TRBJ2-3; TRBD1 might be the D (5 bases). The CDR3 sequence is 15 residues long. Germline CDR1 is SEHNR and CDR2 is FQNEAQ (reference sequence). Between the trimmed V and J ends, which lost 2 bases and 4 bases, there was a span of 13 bases. Here the CDR3 reads CASSLIQASSDTQYF. The CDR3 bases are TGTGCCAGCAGCTTAATACAGGCTTCGTCAGATACGCAGTATTTT.

V usage is TRBV19 and J usage is TRBJ1-5; TRBD1 matches at 7 bases. In germline, CDR1 is LNHDA, CDR2 SQIVND (reference sequence). The CDR3 totals 16 residues. The ends lost 5 bases at V and 3 bases at J; junction bases unmatched: 10. DNA for the CDR3: TGTGCCAGTAGTGGCTGGACAGGAGCCCTCAATCAGCCCCAGCATTTT. It is translated as CASSGWTGALNQPQHF.

This clone was counted between two and nine times. This chain connects TRBV7-9 to TRBJ1-5, with D unresolved. Germline loops: CDR1 SEHNR, CDR2 FQNEAQ (reference sequence). Deletions cut 3 bases from V and 6 bases from J, with 6 bases between. This CDR3 contains 12 residues. The DNA for the CDR3 is TGTGCCAGCAGCTTCTTCGGTCAGCCCCAGCATTTT. This encodes CASSFFGQPQHF.

The V gene is TRBV30, the J gene TRBJ1-1; D remains ambiguous. Trimming shortened V by 2 bases and J by 1 base, and 5 bases separated the two germline ends. The CDR3 loop spans 12 amino acids. Germline CDR1 is GTSNPN and CDR2 is SVGIG (reference sequence). CDR3 amino acids: CAWSYRNTEAFF. CDR3 nucleotide sequence: TGTGCCTGGAGTTACAGGAACACTGAAGCTTTCTTT. Filled out from reference TRBV30 and TRBJ1-1, the complete variable domain reads SQTIHQWPATLVQPVGSPLSLECTVEGTSNPNLYWYRQAAGRGLQLLFYSVGIGQISSEVPQNLSASRPQDRQFILSSKKLLLSDSGFYLCAWSYRNTEAFFGQGTRLTVV.

The V and J genes are TRBV4-1 and TRBJ2-1, with 7 bases identical to TRBD1. CDR3 length: 15 amino acids. Germline assignment: CDR1 MGHRA and CDR2 YSYEKL. With 4 bases clipped from V and 8 bases from J, the junction kept 11 bases outside the gene matches. The CDR3 DNA reads TGCGCCAGCAGCCCCCGACAGGGTAGAGTCGATGAGCAGTTCTTC. Residues: CASSPRQGRVDEQFF.

The rearrangement links TRBV18 to TRBJ1-6; D unresolved. The CDR3 is 15 amino acids. V was shortened by 2 bases and J by 5 bases, with 10 bases between the two germline ends. Germline V lookup: CDR1 KGHSH, CDR2 LQKENI. In nucleotides, the CDR3 is TGTGCCAGCTCACCATCGCAGATGAATAATTCACCCCTCCACTTT. Translation: CASSPSQMNNSPLHF.